This entry lists 31 T cell receptor beta chains sequenced from one sample in a study of T cell changes during pregnancy in multiple sclerosis. Generated by immunoSEQ multiplex PCR, the TCRdb table keeps only in-frame clones and is missing some. The sample shows over 45,000 clones, roughly 92% of them seen only once. Sequences were derived from peripheral blood, sampled in the third trimester of pregnancy. The receptors come from a female donor in good health, enrolled as a control in a pregnancy study.

V is TRBV18 and J is TRBJ2-1, with 8 nucleotides matching TRBD2. The V segment lost 5 bases and the J segment 14 bases; nucleotides outside the gene matches: 8. Germline V gene sequence: CDR1 KGHSH, CDR2 LQKENI. This CDR3 is built from 12 residues. CDR3 nucleotides: TGTGCCAGCTCAAAATCCGGGACTAGAGAGTTCTTC. Protein: CASSKSGTREFF.

The rearrangement joins TRBV14 to TRBJ1-1; D gene ambiguous. Germline V gives CDR1 SGHDN, CDR2 FVKESK. CDR3 length: 11 amino acids. V lost 4 bases and J 10 bases, leaving 10 bases between the germline ends. CDR3 protein: CASSPGSGAFF. Here the CDR3 DNA reads TGTGCCAGCAGCCCAGGTTCAGGAGCTTTCTTT.

V is TRBV19 and J is TRBJ2-7, with 9 nucleotides matching TRBD1. V was clipped by 5 bases and J by 9 bases; unmatched bases: 17. Germline V CDR1 and CDR2: LNHDA, SQIVND (reference sequence). This CDR3 is 16 amino acids long. The CDR3 DNA sequence: TGTGCCAGTAGTTCGACCGGGACAGGGCGTATCACAGGGCAGTACTTC. This translates into CASSSTGTGRITGQYF.

V and J are TRBV10-2 and TRBJ2-1, with 9 bases fitting TRBD2. Germline CDR1 and CDR2: WSHSY and SAAADI. With 2 bases clipped from V and 4 bases from J, the junction kept 3 bases outside the gene matches. This CDR3 spans 15 amino acids. CDR3: CASSEAGGGYNEQFF. Written as DNA, the CDR3 is TGCGCCAGCAGTGAGGCGGGAGGGGGGTACAATGAGCAGTTCTTC.

V usage is TRBV28 and J usage is TRBJ2-7; possible D gene TRBD1, 5 bases. The CDR3 covers 15 residues. V was shortened by 3 bases and J by 6 bases, with 18 bases between the two germline ends. The germline CDR1 and CDR2 sequences are MDHEN and SYDVKM. As DNA, the CDR3 is TGTGCCAGCAGTTTCATCCGGTTCAGGGTAGGCGAGCAGTACTTC. Residues: CASSFIRFRVGEQYF.

The V and J genes are TRBV18 and TRBJ1-3, with D possibly being TRBD1 (6 bases). With 4 bases removed from V and 0 bases from J, the gap between germline ends came to 7 bases. The CDR3 runs to 14 residues. Germline CDR1 reads KGHSH; CDR2 reads LQKENI. The CDR3 here is CASSQQGSGNTIYF. The CDR3 coding sequence is TGTGCCAGCTCACAACAGGGCTCTGGAAACACCATATATTTT.

Only a few counts were recorded for this clone. The chain employs TRBV4-2 and TRBJ2-2; D is uncertain. CDR1 is LGHNA, CDR2 YNFKEQ, per germline. This CDR3 has 15 residues. Trimming shortened V by 1 base and J by 3 bases, and 9 bases separated the two germline ends. The CDR3 sequence: CASSQGSPHTGELFF. CDR3 DNA sequence: TGTGCCAGCAGCCAAGGGAGCCCCCACACCGGGGAGCTGTTTTTT.

The chain employs TRBV29-1 and TRBJ1-3, with D perhaps TRBD1 (5 bases). V lost 0 bases and J 3 bases, leaving 12 bases between the germline ends. Germline-derived CDR1 and CDR2 are SQVTM and ANQGSEA. CDR3 length equals 15 residues. CDR3 protein: CSVEEPRDVGNTIYF. The CDR3, as DNA: TGCAGCGTTGAAGAGCCCAGGGATGTTGGAAACACCATATATTTT.

The CDR3 here is CASSFDRFSYEQYF. CDR3 nucleotide sequence: TGTGCCAGCAGCTTTGACAGGTTTTCCTACGAGCAGTACTTC. The chain employs TRBV7-2 and TRBJ2-7; possibly TRBD1 for D (6 bases). The CDR3 totals 14 residues. In germline, CDR1 is SGHTA, CDR2 FQGNSA. With 3 bases removed from V and 1 base from J, the gap between germline ends came to 10 bases.

Points on this clone: Other DNA sequences in the same sample also yield this CDR3. The CDR3 loop reads CASSDSAGGPDTQYF. The CDR3, as DNA: TGTGCCAGCAGTGACTCGGCGGGAGGGCCAGATACGCAGTATTTT. The chain links TRBV6-4 to TRBJ2-3; the match to TRBD2 covers 9 bases. The CDR3 has 15 residues. V gave up 0 bases and J gave up 4 bases; unmatched junction bases: 2. Germline V gene data show CDR1 as MRHNA and CDR2 as SNTAGT.

This sequence joins TRBV25-1 and TRBJ1-2; D gene unclear. Germline V gene sequence: CDR1 MGHDK, CDR2 SYGVNS. This CDR3 is built from 15 residues. Deletions cut 2 bases from V and 7 bases from J, with 17 bases between. This CDR3 is CASSENYPARTGYTF. In DNA form, the CDR3 reads TGTGCCAGCAGTGAAAACTACCCCGCCCGTACTGGCTACACCTTC.

This clone has only a few counts. The chain carries TRBV6-4 and TRBJ2-1; D is undetermined. The germline gives CDR1 MRHNA, CDR2 SNTAGT. V shed 4 bases and J shed 8 bases, with 15 bases lying between them. CDR3 length: 14 residues. The CDR3 loop is CASSVGLEEDEQFF. The CDR3 coding sequence is TGTGCCAGCAGTGTCGGCCTTGAGGAAGATGAGCAGTTCTTC.

This clone was seen once. J is TRBJ2-1 and V is TRBV5-4, with 13 bases identical to TRBD2. V lost 0 bases, J lost 14 bases, and 14 bases stayed unmatched. The germline gives CDR1 SGHNT, CDR2 YYREEE (reference sequence). CDR3 length: 17 residues. CDR3 coding DNA: TGTGCCAGCAGCTTGGCTACCGGGACTAGCGGGGTCCCGGGGGAGTTCTTC. Translation gives CASSLATGTSGVPGEFF.

V usage is TRBV5-1 and J usage is TRBJ1-5, with TRBD1 matching 8 bases. Trimming took 3 bases from V and 7 from J; bases not matched to a gene: 6. Germline CDR1 reads SGHRS; CDR2 reads YFSETQ. The CDR3 has 14 amino acids. The CDR3 nucleotides read TGCGCCAGCAGCTGGACAGGGAAAGGACAGCCCCAGCATTTT. Translated: CASSWTGKGQPQHF.

The chain recombines TRBV6-6 with TRBJ1-5, with 7 nucleotides matching TRBD1. From germline, CDR1 is MNHNY and CDR2 SVGAGI (reference sequence). The CDR3 has 15 amino acids. V lost 6 bases to trimming and J lost 5 bases; unmatched junction nucleotides: 10. CDR3 coding DNA: TGTGCCAGCAGAACGACAGGGAAGAGCGATCAGCCCCAGCATTTT. This codes for CASRTTGKSDQPQHF.

The chain recombines TRBV5-1 with TRBJ2-3; TRBD2 aligns across 7 bases. The CDR3 length is 17 residues. Per the germline V gene, CDR1 is SGHRS and CDR2 is YFSETQ. The V and J ends lost 2 bases and 3 bases, in that order; junction bases with no gene match: 12. Written as DNA, the CDR3 is TGCGCCAGCAGCTTCAAGATTGGCGGGAGCGTGACAGATACGCAGTATTTT. Translating gives CASSFKIGGSVTDTQYF.

The CDR3 region is CASSEWKGMVGGSFHEQYF. The CDR3 DNA is TGTGCCAGCAGTGAATGGAAGGGGATGGTAGGCGGGAGTTTCCACGAGCAGTACTTC. The gene calls are TRBV6-1 and TRBJ2-7, with TRBD2 matching over 7 bases. Germline lookup yields CDR1 MNHNS and CDR2 SASEGT. V lost 2 bases to trimming and J lost 5 bases; unmatched junction nucleotides: 21. The CDR3 has 19 residues.

The V gene is TRBV9, the J gene TRBJ2-2, with a tentative D call TRBD1 (5 bases). Per germline, CDR1 SGDLS and CDR2 YYNGEE. The V end lost 0 bases, the J end lost 7 bases, and 7 bases lay between the germline ends. The CDR3 consists of 13 residues. CDR3: CASSVGDSGELFF. In DNA, the CDR3 is TGTGCCAGCAGCGTAGGAGACAGCGGGGAGCTGTTTTTT.

This chain joins TRBV6-6 and TRBJ1-1; D unclear. Germline values: CDR1 MNHNY, CDR2 SVGAGI (reference sequence). Trimming removed 10 bases at V and 2 bases at J, with 17 bases between. The CDR3 extends over 14 amino acids. The CDR3 DNA reads as TGTGCCATTAGCTCCACACGGGTCAACACTGAAGCTTTCTTT. Translating it yields CAISSTRVNTEAFF.

The J gene is TRBJ1-2, the V gene TRBV18; D is perhaps TRBD1 (6 bases). Germline-derived CDR1 and CDR2 are KGHSH and LQKENI. V was pared by 6 bases and J by 6 bases, with 14 bases between. This CDR3 contains 13 residues. The CDR3 DNA reads TGTGCCAGCTCCCCAACAGGGCAGGATGGCTACACCTTC. Its protein product is CASSPTGQDGYTF.

The V call is TRBV11-2, the J call TRBJ2-3; D possibly corresponds to TRBD1 (5 bases). The length of the CDR3 is 16 residues. V was clipped by 0 bases and J by 1 base, with 11 bases between them. Germline CDR1 is SGHAT and CDR2 is FQNNGV. CDR3: CASSLDEGAGTDTQYF. The CDR3 nucleotides read TGTGCCAGCAGCTTAGATGAAGGGGCGGGCACAGATACGCAGTATTTT.

The rearrangement links TRBV7-2 to TRBJ2-3, with 9 bases that match TRBD2. Germline V lookup: CDR1 SGHTA, CDR2 FQGNSA. Germline trimming cut 6 bases from V and 4 bases from J; bases unmatched to any gene: 5. The CDR3 runs to 14 residues. CDR3 coding DNA: TGTGCCAGCAGTTTTTTAGCGGGAGCAGATACGCAGTATTTT. As protein: CASSFLAGADTQYF. Variable domain in full (rest from reference TRBV7-2 and TRBJ2-3): GAGVSQSPSNKVTEKGKDVELRCDPISGHTALYWYRQSLGQGLEFLIYFQGNSAPDKSGLPSDRFSAERTGGSVSTLTIQRTQQEDSAVYLCASSFLAGADTQYFGPGTRLTVL.

This chain links TRBV12-5 with TRBJ2-1, with 8 bases that match TRBD2. Per germline, CDR1 LGHNT and CDR2 FRNRAP. Trimming cost V 2 bases and J 8 bases; bases outside gene matches: 8. The length of the CDR3 is 15 residues. CDR3 nucleotides: TGTGCTAGTGGTTTGTGGACTAGCAGTGGAGATGAGCAGTTCTTC. Its translation is CASGLWTSSGDEQFF.

The chain recombines TRBV19 with TRBJ2-2; tentatively, D is TRBD1 (6 bases). The V gene's germline CDR1 is LNHDA and CDR2 SQIVND (reference sequence). The V and J ends lost 7 bases and 1 base respectively, with 10 bases between them. This CDR3 has 14 residues. CDR3 amino acids: CASTRGQNTGELFF. CDR3 coding DNA: TGTGCCAGTACCAGGGGACAGAACACCGGGGAGCTGTTTTTT. The entire variable domain, with the rest obtained from reference TRBV19 and TRBJ2-2, is as follows: DGGITQSPKYLFRKEGQNVTLSCEQNLNHDAMYWYRQDPGQGLRLIYYSQIVNDFQKGDIAEGYSVSREKKESFPLTVTSAQKNPTAFYLCASTRGQNTGELFFGEGSRLTVL.

V gene TRBV2 combines with J gene TRBJ2-7, with 10 bases that match TRBD2. V was clipped by 2 bases and J by 0 bases; unmatched bases: 4. The germline V gene encodes CDR1 SNHLY and CDR2 FYNNEI. CDR3 length: 16 amino acids. CDR3 nucleotides: TGTGCCAGCAGTGAACTACTAGCGGGGACCTCCTACGAGCAGTACTTC. Translating it yields CASSELLAGTSYEQYF.

The chain links TRBV28 to TRBJ1-1; D is unresolved. Germline V lookup: CDR1 MDHEN, CDR2 SYDVKM. The CDR3 extends over 12 amino acids. V lost 2 bases, J lost 11 bases, and 12 bases lay in between. This chain's CDR3 is CASSLGLPGAFF. CDR3 DNA sequence: TGTGCCAGCAGTTTAGGACTACCTGGGGCTTTCTTT.

The V call is TRBV7-9, the J call TRBJ2-2; 7 nucleotides match TRBD2. Looked up from germline, CDR1 is SEHNR and CDR2 is FQNEAQ (reference sequence). There are 14 residues in the CDR3. V dropped 6 bases and J dropped 1; count of bases not matched to a gene: 2. CDR3 nucleotides: TGTGCCAGCAGTTCTAGCGGGAACACCGGGGAGCTGTTTTTT. Translating it yields CASSSSGNTGELFF.

This chain connects TRBV7-8 to TRBJ2-2, with D unclear. This CDR3 contains 12 residues. V lost 5 bases to trimming and J lost 3 bases, with 4 bases between them. Germline CDR1 reads SGHVS; CDR2 reads FQNEAQ. The chain's CDR3 is CASSPDTGELFF. The DNA for the CDR3 is TGTGCCAGCAGCCCGGACACCGGGGAGCTGTTTTTT.

The rearrangement links TRBV21-1 to TRBJ1-5; the table calls TRBD1, which could not be checked here. TRBV21-1 is annotated as a pseudogene. The CDR3 contains 16 residues. The CDR3, as DNA: TGTGCCAGCAGCAGGCCCGGGACACCTAGCAATCAGCCCCAGCATTTT. Amino acids: CASSRPGTPSNQPQHF.

The V gene is TRBV28, the J gene TRBJ2-5; a weak D match, TRBD2 (6 bases). Germline CDR1 reads MDHEN; CDR2 reads SYDVKM. The CDR3 contains 11 residues. Trimming left V 5 bases short and J 11 bases short, with 12 bases between. CDR3 DNA: TGTGCCAGCAGTACCCGGGAGAAGCAGTACTTC. Translation: CASSTREKQYF. Looking up the rest from reference TRBV28 and TRBJ2-5 gives the full variable domain: DVKVTQSSRYLVKRTGEKVFLECVQDMDHENMFWYRQDPGLGLRLIYFSYDVKMKEKGDIPEGYSVSREKKERFSLILESASTNQTSMYLCASSTREKQYFGPGTRLLVL.

This chain links TRBV6-5 with TRBJ1-1; no reliable D call. The V gene lost 3 bases and the J gene lost 5 bases, with 13 bases spanning the gap. Germline lookup yields CDR1 MNHEY and CDR2 SVGAGI. The CDR3 has 14 residues. CDR3: CASSYRQRRTEAFF. CDR3 coding DNA: TGTGCCAGCAGTTATAGACAACGGAGGACTGAAGCTTTCTTT.